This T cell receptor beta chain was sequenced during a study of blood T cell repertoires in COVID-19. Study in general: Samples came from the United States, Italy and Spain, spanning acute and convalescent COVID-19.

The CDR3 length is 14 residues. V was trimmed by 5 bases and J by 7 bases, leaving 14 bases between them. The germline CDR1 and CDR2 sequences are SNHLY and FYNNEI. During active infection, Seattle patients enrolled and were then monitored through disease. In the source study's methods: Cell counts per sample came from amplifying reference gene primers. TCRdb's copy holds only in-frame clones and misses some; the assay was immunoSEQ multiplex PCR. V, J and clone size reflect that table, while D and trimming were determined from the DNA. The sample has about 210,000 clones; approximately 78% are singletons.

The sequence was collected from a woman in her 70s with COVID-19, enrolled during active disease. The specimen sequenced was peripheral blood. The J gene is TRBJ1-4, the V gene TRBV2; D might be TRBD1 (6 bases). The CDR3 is CASSYQGRGEKLFF. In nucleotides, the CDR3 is TGTGCCAGCAGTTATCAGGGGAGAGGTGAAAAACTGTTTTTT.